This entry lists 21 T cell receptor beta chains sequenced from one sample in a study of T-cell memory formation after mild COVID-19. MiXCR was run by TCRdb on the 5' RACE reads, yielding one entry per CDR3 protein. This sample carries about half a million distinct CDR3 sequences, around a sixth of them seen once, and the ten largest clones take roughly 12%. The sequenced sample consisted of PBMCs or a T cell subset sorted from them (not recorded which). The receptors were gathered from an adult woman who had mild COVID-19 (a few samples of this study predate the infection). Cell type and time point are not known.

This clonotype showed up just a few times. The CDR3 protein is CASSSGDVTGELFF. The DNA of the CDR3 is TGCGCCAGCAGCAGCGGGGACGTCACCGGGGAGCTGTTTTTT. The rearrangement joins TRBV5-1 to TRBJ2-2, with TRBD2 matching 7 bases. The CDR3 loop spans 14 amino acids. Looked up from germline, CDR1 is SGHRS and CDR2 is YFSETQ. V gave up 4 bases and J gave up 4 bases; unmatched junction bases: 4.

There are a few counts of this clonotype. The chain has TRBV29-1 and TRBJ2-7; 7 nucleotides match TRBD1. V lost 5 bases to trimming and J lost 4 bases; unmatched junction nucleotides: 8. CDR1 SQVTM and CDR2 ANQGSEA come from the germline V gene. This CDR3 is built from 13 residues. CDR3 sequence: CSVMDRIDYEQYF. The CDR3 DNA follows: TGCAGCGTTATGGACAGGATCGATTACGAGCAGTACTTC.

V is TRBV19 and J is TRBJ2-7; 11 bases line up with TRBD1. The CDR3 runs to 16 residues. Germline assignment: CDR1 LNHDA and CDR2 SQIVND (reference sequence). The V segment lost 5 bases and the J segment 3 bases; nucleotides outside the gene matches: 9. In DNA, the CDR3 is TGTGCCAGTAGTTCCCCCGGGACAGGGGGTAACTACGAGCAGTACTTC. Protein: CASSSPGTGGNYEQYF. Filled out from reference TRBV19 and TRBJ2-7, the complete variable domain reads DGGITQSPKYLFRKEGQNVTLSCEQNLNHDAMYWYRQDPGQGLRLIYYSQIVNDFQKGDIAEGYSVSREKKESFPLTVTSAQKNPTAFYLCASSSPGTGGNYEQYFGPGTRLTVT.

The table lists this clonotype with a few counts. V usage is TRBV5-5 and J usage is TRBJ2-7, with unresolved D. V shed 0 bases and J shed 6 bases, with 13 bases lying between them. This CDR3 spans 14 amino acids. Germline values: CDR1 SGHKS, CDR2 YYEKEE (reference sequence). The CDR3 region is CASSLDLRVGEQYF. In DNA form, the CDR3 reads TGTGCCAGCAGCTTGGACCTCCGAGTAGGCGAGCAGTACTTC.

V and J are TRBV7-2 and TRBJ2-7, with TRBD2 matching over 12 bases. V lost 8 bases, J lost 3 bases, and 5 bases stayed unmatched. The V gene's germline CDR1 is SGHTA and CDR2 FQGNSA. This CDR3 has 14 amino acids. The CDR3 protein is CASGLLAGGYEQYF. The CDR3, as DNA: TGTGCCAGCGGATTACTAGCGGGAGGCTACGAGCAGTACTTC.

This clonotype has only a few counts. V gene TRBV4-2 combines with J gene TRBJ1-2; D might be TRBD1 (5 bases). The V end was cut by 0 bases, the J end by 8 bases, with 19 bases between. The germline CDR1 and CDR2 sequences are LGHNA and YNFKEQ. The CDR3 length is 16 residues. CDR3 in DNA: TGTGCCAGCAGCCAAGACGGGCAGGGAGGGCCCGAGGGCTACACCTTC. Its protein is CASSQDGQGGPEGYTF.

This clonotype was recorded a few times. The gene calls are TRBV12-3 or TRBV12-4 and TRBJ2-5, with a possible D match to TRBD2 (7 bases). CDR3 length equals 16 residues. V lost 8 bases and J lost 7, with 26 bases in between. The CDR3 bases are TGTGCCAGCGCCCCCTGGGGGACAACGGGAGGAGGGACCCAGTACTTC. Translated, it gives CASAPWGTTGGGTQYF.

This clonotype was seen more than once but under ten times. The rearrangement links TRBV3-1 to TRBJ1-4; no reliable D call. In germline, CDR1 is LGHDT, CDR2 YNNKEL (reference sequence). The CDR3 consists of 16 residues. V lost 1 base, J lost 6 bases, and 15 bases lay in between. The CDR3 DNA reads as TGTGCCAGCAGCCAAGCACCGGCAGGACTAGATGAAAAACTGTTTTTT. This codes for CASSQAPAGLDEKLFF. The full variable domain, its missing parts supplied by reference TRBV3-1 and TRBJ1-4, is DTAVSQTPKYLVTQMGNDKSIKCEQNLGHDTMYWYKQDSKKFLKIMFSYNNKELIINETVPNRFSPKSPDKAHLNLHINSLELGDSAVYFCASSQAPAGLDEKLFFGSGTQLSVL.

In its sample, this clonotype was seen a few times. The rearrangement joins TRBV5-1 to TRBJ2-5; maybe TRBD2 (5 bases). V lost 0 bases and J 1 base, leaving 10 bases between the germline ends. The CDR3 is 15 amino acids. Germline CDR1 is SGHRS and CDR2 is YFSETQ. The CDR3 here is CASSLGRGIQETQYF. The CDR3 nucleotides read TGCGCCAGCAGCTTGGGACGGGGAATCCAAGAGACCCAGTACTTC.

This clonotype was seen ten or more times. The chain links TRBV7-2 to TRBJ2-7; D is perhaps TRBD2 (5 bases). CDR1 SGHTA and CDR2 FQGNSA come from the germline V gene. The length of the CDR3 is 14 residues. Trimming left V 5 bases short and J 0 bases short, with 11 bases between. The CDR3 coding sequence is TGTGCCAGCAGCCGCGGACTGAGCTCCTACGAGCAGTACTTC. Amino acid sequence: CASSRGLSSYEQYF.

A few counts support this clonotype. The chain links TRBV3-1 to TRBJ2-1; 7 bases match TRBD1. Germline V gives CDR1 LGHDT, CDR2 YNNKEL (reference sequence). V lost 3 bases and J lost 5; bases outside the gene matches: 4. CDR3 size: 14 residues. CDR3 residues: CASSHNRGHNEQFF. CDR3 sequence (DNA): TGTGCCAGCAGCCACAACAGGGGCCACAATGAGCAGTTCTTC.

The gene calls are TRBV4-2 and TRBJ1-6, with TRBD1 matching over 9 bases. Germline lookup yields CDR1 LGHNA and CDR2 YNFKEQ. Trimming at V came to 6 bases and at J to 2 bases, leaving 11 bases not matched to a gene. The CDR3 contains 18 residues. The CDR3 nucleotides are TGTGCCAGCAGAAAGCAAGGACAGGGGATCACCTATAATTCACCCCTCCACTTT. Amino acids: CASRKQGQGITYNSPLHF.

The V call is TRBV12-3 or TRBV12-4, the J call TRBJ1-5; D call uncertain. The CDR3 consists of 13 residues. V was pared by 6 bases and J by 9 bases, with 15 bases between. The CDR3 nucleotides are TGTGCCAGCAGCCTTTTCCGAGGATGGCCCCAGCATTTT. Encoded protein: CASSLFRGWPQHF.

V and J are TRBV29-1 and TRBJ2-7; no clear D. Germline CDR1 and CDR2: SQVTM and ANQGSEA. The germline V and J ends were trimmed by 1 base and 3 bases, with 7 bases remaining between them. CDR3 length equals 12 residues. As DNA, the CDR3 is TGCAGCGTTGAAGGGGATTACTACGAGCAGTACTTC. Translation: CSVEGDYYEQYF.

This clonotype was detected a few times. This chain joins TRBV4-1 and TRBJ2-3; 11 bases map to TRBD2. V gave up 0 bases and J gave up 1 base; unmatched junction bases: 6. The CDR3 consists of 18 residues. CDR1 is MGHRA, CDR2 YSYEKL, per germline. This CDR3 is CASSQERLAGMGTDTQYF. CDR3 nucleotide sequence: TGCGCCAGCAGCCAAGAGAGACTAGCGGGGATGGGCACAGATACGCAGTATTTT.

This clonotype was counted a few times. The V call is TRBV6-5, the J call TRBJ1-4; perhaps TRBD1 as D (6 bases). Trimming left V 6 bases short and J 5 bases short, with 16 bases between. The CDR3 contains 15 residues. Germline V gives CDR1 MNHEY, CDR2 SVGAGI. Written as DNA, the CDR3 is TGTGCCAGCAGAACGAACAGGGAGATAAATGAAAAACTGTTTTTT. It codes for CASRTNREINEKLFF.

This clonotype has just a few counts. This rearrangement joins TRBV30 to TRBJ2-4; 7 bases align to TRBD2. Per germline, CDR1 GTSNPN and CDR2 SVGIG (reference sequence). V lost 3 bases and J lost 8; bases outside the gene matches: 7. The CDR3 runs 13 residues. CDR3 nucleotides: TGTGCCTGGAGGAAAGGGGCGGGGGACATTCAGTACTTC. Its protein product is CAWRKGAGDIQYF.

This clonotype was observed a handful of times. V is TRBV6-5 and J is TRBJ1-2; no reliable D call. In germline, CDR1 is MNHEY, CDR2 SVGAGI. V shed 5 bases and J shed 10 bases, with 23 bases lying between them. There are 15 residues in the CDR3. CDR3 loop: CASSVVQSPLTAYTF. As DNA, the CDR3 is TGTGCCAGCAGTGTGGTACAGAGCCCCCTCACGGCCTACACCTTC.

This clonotype was seen a handful of times. The chain has TRBV6-5 and TRBJ2-3; 13 positions agree with TRBD2. Germline V lookup: CDR1 MNHEY, CDR2 SVGAGI. CDR3 length: 14 residues. The V and J ends lost 6 bases and 11 bases, in that order; junction bases with no gene match: 8. CDR3 amino acids: CASSYGLAGDMQYF. The DNA of the CDR3 is TGTGCCAGCAGCTACGGACTAGCGGGGGACATGCAGTATTTT.

The table lists this clonotype with a few counts. V and J are TRBV6-2 or TRBV6-3 and TRBJ1-1; no clear D gene. The V end was cut by 6 bases, the J end by 5 bases, with 16 bases between. Germline CDR1 and CDR2: MNHEY and SVGEGT. CDR3 length equals 14 residues. In DNA form, the CDR3 reads TGTGCCAGCAGCTCCTCGGACGGGTATACTGAAGCTTTCTTT. Amino acids: CASSSSDGYTEAFF.

This sequence joins TRBV20-1 and TRBJ2-1, with TRBD2 matching 9 bases. Germline trimming cut 3 bases from V and 2 bases from J; bases unmatched to any gene: 14. This CDR3 is 18 amino acids long. CDR1 is DFQATT, CDR2 SNEGSKA, per germline (reference sequence). This chain's CDR3 is CSASLVAGVTQPYNEQFF. In DNA, the CDR3 is TGCAGTGCTAGCCTGGTAGCGGGAGTCACCCAACCCTACAATGAGCAGTTCTTC.